The clone carrying this T cell receptor beta chain was counted between two and nine times. The antigen remains unidentified. This entry belongs to a study of T cells after yellow fever vaccination. Study observations and caveats: Relatively few clonotypes were ones that appeared in both CD4 and CD8 compartments. The presence of abundant clonotypes contaminating from the bulk population was possible in FACS-sorted repertoires.

CDR1 is DFQATT and CDR2 is SNEGSKA in the germline V gene (reference sequence). The CDR3 consists of 15 residues. The junction had 7 bases not matched to a gene; V was cut back by 3 bases and J by 1 base. TCRdb re-analysed the 5' RACE reads in MiXCR, keeping a single row per CDR3 protein. This table has under 400,000 distinct CDR3 sequences, around a tenth appearing once. The sample consisted of PBMCs, taken on the day of the first yellow fever vaccination. This TCR was sampled from a man younger than 35 who received the YFV17D yellow fever vaccine. The chain employs TRBV20-1 and TRBJ2-7, with 9 bases identical to TRBD1. The CDR3 DNA sequence: TGCAGTGCTAGGGCCGCGACAGGGGGATCCTACGAGCAGTACTTC. Protein product: CSARAATGGSYEQYF.